The rows below give T cell receptor beta chains drawn from one sample of a study of CD8 T cells in ankylosing spondylitis. MiXCR was run by TCRdb on the 5' RACE reads, yielding one entry per CDR3 protein. The sample shows tens of thousands of distinct CDR3 sequences, more than 5.5% of them seen only once. The sequenced sample consisted of synovial fluid, either unsorted or a sorted T cell fraction (not recorded which). These receptor sequences come from a male donor with ankylosing spondylitis. The CDR3 runs from the conserved cysteine through the conserved F or W. A D gene is named only where the DNA matches it firmly. Only part of the rows carry a size: once, few, many, or a class if the clone is expanded.

V gene: TRBV29-1; clone size: many; J gene: TRBJ1-3; D gene: TRBD1; CDR3 DNA: TGCAGCGCACGGCCACAGGGGGCGCGTGGAAACACCATATATTTT; CDR3 protein: CSARPQGARGNTIYF
V gene: TRBV30; clone size: many; J gene: TRBJ1-3; D gene: NA; CDR3 DNA: TGTGCCGGAAGGGCGGACTCTGGAAACACCATATATTTT; CDR3 protein: CAGRADSGNTIYF
V gene: TRBV10-3; clone size: many; J gene: TRBJ2-5; D gene: TRBD2; CDR3 DNA: TGTGCCATCAGTAGTGACGGGAGGGCAAACTTC; CDR3 protein: CAISSDGRANF
V gene: TRBV18; clone size: many; J gene: TRBJ1-2; D gene: TRBD1; CDR3 DNA: TGTGCCAGCTCACCCGGGACAGCGGTGAACTATGGCTACACCTTC; CDR3 protein: CASSPGTAVNYGYTF
V gene: TRBV12-5; clone size: few; J gene: TRBJ2-7; D gene: NA; CDR3 DNA: TGTGCTAGTGGTCGACTCGACTACGAGCAGTACTTC; CDR3 protein: CASGRLDYEQYF
V gene: TRBV20-1; clone size: many; J gene: TRBJ1-5; D gene: NA; CDR3 DNA: TGCAGTGCTCTGGGCTCTAGGGAGCAGCCCCAGCATTTT; CDR3 protein: CSALGSREQPQHF
V gene: TRBV20-1; clone size: few; J gene: TRBJ1-4; D gene: NA; CDR3 DNA: TGCAGTGCCGTTAGGGTTGACGAAAAACTGTTTTTT; CDR3 protein: CSAVRVDEKLFF
V gene: TRBV18; clone size: many; J gene: TRBJ2-7; D gene: TRBD1; CDR3 DNA: TGTGCCAGCTCAAGACAGGGGACCTACGAGCAGTACTTC; CDR3 protein: CASSRQGTYEQYF
V gene: TRBV6-1; clone size: many; J gene: TRBJ2-2; D gene: TRBD1; CDR3 DNA: TGTGCCAGCACTGGGACAGGAGGGAACACCGGGGAGCTGTTTTTT; CDR3 protein: CASTGTGGNTGELFF
V gene: TRBV19; clone size: few; J gene: TRBJ1-2; D gene: NA; CDR3 DNA: TGTGCCAGCCAACTAAACCCTCAGGGAAGCTATGGCTACACCTTC; CDR3 protein: CASQLNPQGSYGYTF
V gene: TRBV2; clone size: many; J gene: TRBJ2-5; D gene: NA; CDR3 DNA: TGTGCCAGCAGGAAAGGGGAGACCCAGTACTTC; CDR3 protein: CASRKGETQYF
V gene: TRBV4-3; clone size: NA; J gene: TRBJ1-4; D gene: TRBD1; CDR3 DNA: TGCGCCAGCAGCCAAGTTGGGACAGGGGGATCTGAAAAACTGTTTTTT; CDR3 protein: CASSQVGTGGSEKLFF
V gene: TRBV5-1; clone size: NA; J gene: TRBJ2-3; D gene: TRBD2; CDR3 DNA: TGCGCCAGCAGCTTTTTGGCGGGAGCGTCAGATACGCAGTATTTT; CDR3 protein: CASSFLAGASDTQYF
V gene: TRBV28; clone size: many; J gene: TRBJ2-7; D gene: TRBD2; CDR3 DNA: TGTGCCAGCAGGCCCCCGGGACTAGCGGGTCAGTCCTACGAGCAGTACTTC; CDR3 protein: CASRPPGLAGQSYEQYF
V gene: TRBV5-1; clone size: many; J gene: TRBJ2-1; D gene: TRBD1; CDR3 DNA: TGCGCCAGCAGCTCGGGACAGAACAATGAGCAGTTCTTC; CDR3 protein: CASSSGQNNEQFF
V gene: TRBV7-9; clone size: medium-sized; J gene: TRBJ2-1; D gene: NA; CDR3 DNA: TGTGCCAGCAGCTTAGCCGGGAGCAACAATGAGCAGTTCTTC; CDR3 protein: CASSLAGSNNEQFF
V gene: TRBV12-3/TRBV12-4; clone size: few; J gene: TRBJ1-3; D gene: NA; CDR3 DNA: TGTGCCAGCAGTTTCTCCCCTCCTGGAAACACCATATATTTT; CDR3 protein: CASSFSPPGNTIYF
V gene: TRBV4-2; clone size: NA; J gene: TRBJ1-5; D gene: NA; CDR3 DNA: TGTGCCAGCAGCCAAGAGTCGGGGGTCCAGCATTTT; CDR3 protein: CASSQESGVQHF
V gene: TRBV11-1; clone size: few; J gene: TRBJ2-7; D gene: NA; CDR3 DNA: TGTGCCAGCAGCTCCCGGGTTAGCGGAATCTCCTACGAGCAGTACTTC; CDR3 protein: CASSSRVSGISYEQYF
V gene: TRBV7-2; clone size: many; J gene: TRBJ2-3; D gene: TRBD2; CDR3 DNA: TGTGCCAGCAGCTTCGGGCCCGTAGCGGGAGATGGAGATACGCAGTATTTT; CDR3 protein: CASSFGPVAGDGDTQYF